This T cell receptor beta chain was sequenced for a study of blood T cell repertoires in COVID-19. Whole-study context: Whether acute or convalescent, the COVID-19 samples came from the United States, Italy and Spain. PBMCs, B-cell-depleted T cells, or T cells were the source of the cDNA or gDNA that made up the material.

The data were produced by immunoSEQ multiplex PCR, yet TCRdb's version contains in-frame clones alone and is incomplete. The repertoire holds about 130,000 clones, more than 70% seen once, with approximately 1.5% in the top ten. CDR1 SNHLY and CDR2 FYNNEI come from the germline V gene. This CDR3 contains 15 residues. V lost 4 bases to trimming and J lost 6 bases, with 16 bases between them. The material sequenced was peripheral blood. The chain couples TRBV2 to TRBJ2-1; a possible D gene is TRBD2 (7 bases). The TCR comes from a man between 60 and 75 years old with acute or convalescent COVID-19. This CDR3 is CASSALRGASNEQFF. The CDR3 coding sequence is TGTGCCAGCAGTGCCCTTCGGGGGGCCTCCAATGAGCAGTTCTTC. Based on the CDR3 plus reference TRBV2 and TRBJ2-1, the full variable domain is EPEVTQTPSHQVTQMGQEVILRCVPISNHLYFYWYRQILGQKVEFLVSFYNNEISEKSEIFDDQFSVERPDGSNFTLKIRSTKLEDSAMYFCASSALRGASNEQFFGPGTRLTVL.